The rows below give T cell receptor beta chains drawn from one sample of a study of blood T cell repertoires in COVID-19. Assay used: immunoSEQ multiplex PCR; TCRdb lists only in-frame clones, some missing. The data show about 430,000 clones, approximately 90% seen once. Sequencing was done on a sample of peripheral blood. These receptors were taken from a man between 18 and 35 years old with COVID-19, enrolled during active disease. The CDR3 runs from the conserved cysteine through the conserved F or W. D genes are given only for firm matches. Only some rows state a clone size, as once, few, many or a class for expanded clones.

CDR3 protein	CDR3 DNA	CDR3 length	clone size	V gene	J gene	D gene
CSVEVAAYEQYF	TGCAGCGTTGAAGTGGCAGCCTACGAGCAGTACTTC	12	.	TRBV29-1	TRBJ2-7	.
CATSRVTGTSRLNYGYTF	TGTGCCACCAGCAGAGTAACCGGGACATCGCGTCTCAATTATGGCTACACCTTC	18	.	TRBV15	TRBJ1-2	.
CASSLEATGGYGYTF	TGTGCCAGCAGCTTAGAGGCGACAGGTGGCTATGGCTACACCTTC	15	.	TRBV7-8	TRBJ1-2	.
CASSKRDRATEAFF	TGTGCCAGCAGCAAGAGGGACAGGGCGACTGAAGCTTTCTTT	14	.	TRBV21-1	TRBJ1-1	.
CATTESGSSYNEQFF	TGTGCCACTACCGAGAGCGGGAGCTCCTACAATGAGCAGTTCTTC	15	.	TRBV19	TRBJ2-1	TRBD2
CASTSRDRGHNEQFF	TGTGCCAGCACCTCGAGGGACAGGGGTCACAATGAGCAGTTCTTC	15	.	TRBV21-1	TRBJ2-1	.
CASSLDRDNTEAFF	TGCGCCAGCAGCTTAGACCGGGATAACACTGAAGCTTTCTTT	14	once	TRBV5-1	TRBJ1-1	.
CASSHLLHGGIWNSNQPQHF	TGCGCCAGCAGTCACCTCCTGCACGGGGGAATTTGGAATAGCAATCAGCCCCAGCATTTT	20	.	TRBV23-1	TRBJ1-5	.
CASSLNGQAGNTIYF	TGTGCCAGCAGCTTAAACGGACAAGCCGGAAACACCATATATTTT	15	.	TRBV11-2	TRBJ1-3	.
CAWRRSGVWYLSEQFF	TGTGCCTGGAGACGGTCCGGAGTATGGTACCTCAGTGAGCAGTTCTTC	16	.	TRBV30	TRBJ2-1	.
CACRSSYNSPLHF	TGTGCCTGCAGGAGCTCCTATAATTCACCCCTCCACTTT	13	.	TRBV6-5	TRBJ1-6	.